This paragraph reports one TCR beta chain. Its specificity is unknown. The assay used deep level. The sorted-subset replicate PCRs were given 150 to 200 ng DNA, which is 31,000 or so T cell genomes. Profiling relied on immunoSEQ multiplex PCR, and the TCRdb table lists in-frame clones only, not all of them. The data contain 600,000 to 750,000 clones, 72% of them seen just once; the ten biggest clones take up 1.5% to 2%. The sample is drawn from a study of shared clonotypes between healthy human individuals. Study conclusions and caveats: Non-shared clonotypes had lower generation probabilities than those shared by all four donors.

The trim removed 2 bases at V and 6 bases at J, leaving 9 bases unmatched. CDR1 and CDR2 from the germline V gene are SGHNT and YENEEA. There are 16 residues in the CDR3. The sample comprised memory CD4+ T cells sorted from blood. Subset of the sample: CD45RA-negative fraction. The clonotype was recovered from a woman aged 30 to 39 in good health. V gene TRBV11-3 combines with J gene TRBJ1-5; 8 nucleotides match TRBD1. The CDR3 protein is CASSLHGQGRVQPQHF. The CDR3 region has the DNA TGTGCCAGCAGCTTACATGGACAGGGTCGGGTTCAGCCCCAGCATTTT.